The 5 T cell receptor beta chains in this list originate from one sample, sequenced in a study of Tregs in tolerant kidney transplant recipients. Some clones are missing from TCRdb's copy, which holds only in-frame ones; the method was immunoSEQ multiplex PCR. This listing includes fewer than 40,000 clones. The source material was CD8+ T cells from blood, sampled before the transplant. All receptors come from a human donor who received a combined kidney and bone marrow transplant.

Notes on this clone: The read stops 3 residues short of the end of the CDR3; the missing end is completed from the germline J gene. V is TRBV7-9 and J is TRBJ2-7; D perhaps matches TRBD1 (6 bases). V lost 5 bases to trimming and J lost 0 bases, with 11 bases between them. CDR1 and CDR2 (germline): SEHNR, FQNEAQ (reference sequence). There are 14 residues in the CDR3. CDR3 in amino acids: CASSPRTASYEQYF. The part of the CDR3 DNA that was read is TGTGCCAGCAGCCCTCGGACAGCCTCCTACGAG.

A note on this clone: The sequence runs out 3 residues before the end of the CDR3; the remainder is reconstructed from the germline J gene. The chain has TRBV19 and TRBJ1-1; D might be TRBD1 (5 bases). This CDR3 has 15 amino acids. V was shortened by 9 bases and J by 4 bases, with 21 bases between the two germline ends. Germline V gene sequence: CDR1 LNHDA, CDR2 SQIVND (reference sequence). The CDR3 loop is CASQGESLGSTEAFF. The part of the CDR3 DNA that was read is TGTGCCAGCCAGGGTGAATCCCTTGGGAGCACTGAA.

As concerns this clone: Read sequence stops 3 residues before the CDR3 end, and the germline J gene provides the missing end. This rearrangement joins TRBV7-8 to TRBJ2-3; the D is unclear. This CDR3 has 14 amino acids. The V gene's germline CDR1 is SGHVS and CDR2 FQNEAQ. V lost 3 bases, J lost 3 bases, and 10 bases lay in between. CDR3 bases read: TGTGCCAGCAGCTTTAACTCGCCAACAGATACG. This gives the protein CASSFNSPTDT. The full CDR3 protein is CASSFNSPTDTQYF.

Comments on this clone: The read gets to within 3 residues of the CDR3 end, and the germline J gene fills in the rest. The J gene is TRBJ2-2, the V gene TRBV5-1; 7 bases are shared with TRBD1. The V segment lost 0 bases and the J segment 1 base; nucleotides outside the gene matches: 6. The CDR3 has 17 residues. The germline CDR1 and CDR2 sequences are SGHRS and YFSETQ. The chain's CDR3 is CASSLGDSEENTGELFF. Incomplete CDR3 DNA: TGCGCCAGCAGCTTGGGGGACAGCGAGGAGAACACCGGGGAG.

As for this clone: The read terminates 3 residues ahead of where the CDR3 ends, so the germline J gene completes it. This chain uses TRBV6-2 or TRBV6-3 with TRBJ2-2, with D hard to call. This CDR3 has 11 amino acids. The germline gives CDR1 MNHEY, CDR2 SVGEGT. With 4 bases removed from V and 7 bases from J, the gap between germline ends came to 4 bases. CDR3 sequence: CASSSGGELFF. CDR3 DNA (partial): TGTGCCAGCAGTTCCGGCGGGGAG.